Shown below are 20 T cell receptor beta chains from a single sample sequenced in a study of response to subunit inactivated influenza vaccine. Each CDR3 protein gets one entry after TCRdb re-called the RT-PCR reads with MiXCR. The sample contains 550,000 to 800,000 distinct CDR3 sequences, around 16% of which appear only once. Sample: PBMCs from blood, taken 12 days after vaccination. These receptor sequences come from a man between 45 and 60 years old who received an inactivated influenza vaccine.

CDR3 sequence (DNA): TGTGCCAGCAGTATCCGACAGGACGAGCAGTACTTC. Translating it yields CASSIRQDEQYF. The chain has TRBV28 and TRBJ2-7; the D gene is possibly TRBD1 (6 bases). The CDR3 covers 12 residues. CDR1 is MDHEN and CDR2 is SYDVKM in the germline V gene. With 5 bases removed from V and 5 bases from J, the gap between germline ends came to 10 bases.

This clonotype was recorded at least ten times. The chain joins TRBV20-1 to TRBJ2-5; no reliable D call. This CDR3 has 10 amino acids. Trimming took off 1 base at V and 5 bases at J, with 2 bases between the two ends. In germline, CDR1 is DFQATT, CDR2 SNEGSKA (reference sequence). The DNA for the CDR3 is TGCAGTGCTAGAGTGGAGACCCAGTACTTC. Amino acid sequence: CSARVETQYF.

This clonotype was picked up a small number of times. CDR3 protein: CASRTPGFTDTQYF. The CDR3 bases are TGTGCCAGCAGGACCCCGGGTTTCACAGATACGCAGTATTTT. This chain links TRBV6-2 or TRBV6-3 with TRBJ2-3; D is unresolved. V lost 6 bases and J lost 2, with 12 bases in between. The length of the CDR3 is 14 residues. Germline V CDR1 and CDR2: MNHEY, SVGEGT.

The chain has TRBV6-2 or TRBV6-3 and TRBJ1-1, with D hard to call. This CDR3 is built from 13 residues. Trimming removed 6 bases from V and 1 base from J, with 9 bases in between. Germline lookup yields CDR1 MNHEY and CDR2 SVGEGT. DNA for the CDR3: TGTGCCAGCAGCTGGTGGCAGAACACTGAAGCTTTCTTT. This gives the protein CASSWWQNTEAFF.

This chain connects TRBV20-1 to TRBJ2-1; TRBD2 agrees at 9 bases. CDR1 is DFQATT, CDR2 SNEGSKA, per germline (reference sequence). This CDR3 is 15 amino acids long. V lost 6 bases to trimming and J lost 3 bases; unmatched junction nucleotides: 9. CDR3 protein: CSAPLAGRSYNEQFF. CDR3 DNA sequence: TGCAGTGCCCCCCTAGCGGGACGAAGCTACAATGAGCAGTTCTTC.

This clonotype was found many times. The chain has TRBV20-1 and TRBJ2-3; no reliable D call. With 5 bases removed from V and 5 bases from J, the gap between germline ends came to 11 bases. CDR1 is DFQATT, CDR2 SNEGSKA, per germline (reference sequence). The CDR3 totals 12 residues. The CDR3 DNA reads as TGCAGTGCTCTTCCCCTTGGAGATACGCAGTATTTT. Protein sequence: CSALPLGDTQYF.

This clonotype turned up a few times. This chain joins TRBV28 and TRBJ1-1, with TRBD1 identical over 7 bases. In germline, CDR1 is MDHEN, CDR2 SYDVKM. The length of the CDR3 is 13 residues. Losses at the gene ends were 5 bases for V and 5 bases for J; bases not matched to a gene: 5. CDR3 nucleotides: TGTGCCAGCAGTAAGACAGGGTGGACTGAAGCTTTCTTT. This translates into CASSKTGWTEAFF.

This clonotype occurred many times. This chain connects TRBV12-3 or TRBV12-4 to TRBJ2-7; D gene unclear. V lost 6 bases and J 0 bases, leaving 12 bases between the germline ends. CDR3 size: 14 residues. CDR3 bases: TGTGCCAGCAGCGCTCATGGACCCTCCTACGAGCAGTACTTC. Its protein product is CASSAHGPSYEQYF.

CDR3 in amino acids: CSAWSADWGTDTQYF. The CDR3 DNA reads TGCAGTGCTTGGTCTGCGGATTGGGGCACAGATACGCAGTATTTT. The rearrangement uses TRBV20-1 and TRBJ2-3; D ambiguous. Germline assignment: CDR1 DFQATT and CDR2 SNEGSKA (reference sequence). V lost 5 bases to trimming and J lost 1 base, with 16 bases between them. The CDR3 sequence is 15 residues long.

Only a few counts were recorded for this clonotype. The CDR3 loop reads CASSPSLTGSEQYF. CDR3 DNA sequence: TGTGCCAGCTCACCATCCTTGACAGGGAGCGAGCAGTACTTC. The chain carries TRBV18 and TRBJ2-7; 7 bases align to TRBD1. CDR3 length equals 14 residues. Germline values: CDR1 KGHSH, CDR2 LQKENI. The ends lost 2 bases at V and 6 bases at J; junction bases unmatched: 7.

This clonotype was seen only a few times. The chain employs TRBV30 and TRBJ1-4; unclear D gene. Trimming took off 5 bases at V and 5 bases at J, with 12 bases between the two ends. CDR1 GTSNPN and CDR2 SVGIG come from the germline V gene (reference sequence). This CDR3 is built from 13 residues. CDR3: CAWGRQLNEKLFF. The DNA of the CDR3 is TGTGCCTGGGGGAGGCAGCTAAATGAAAAACTGTTTTTT.

Concerning this clonotype: One end of the junction varies from germline; a read error may be responsible. The chain links TRBV3-1 to TRBJ1-6; TRBD1 might be the D (6 bases). CDR1 is LGHDT and CDR2 is YNNKEL in the germline V gene (reference sequence). The CDR3 extends over 15 amino acids. The CDR3 bases are TGTGCCAGCATCCAAAGGGGGGCCTATAATTCACCCCTCCACTTT. This sequence encodes CASIQRGAYNSPLHF.

This clonotype was counted only a few times. The gene calls are TRBV7-9 and TRBJ2-5; D might be TRBD1 (5 bases). Germline CDR1 is SEHNR and CDR2 is FQNEAQ (reference sequence). The CDR3 runs 15 residues. V was clipped by 1 base and J by 0 bases, with 9 bases between them. CDR3 sequence reads: CASSLVATDQETQYF. DNA of the CDR3: TGTGCCAGCAGCTTAGTGGCGACAGACCAAGAGACCCAGTACTTC.

This clonotype was detected a few times. The CDR3 here is CASSSGGGKGNQPQHF. The CDR3 DNA is TGTGCCAGCAGCTCTGGGGGGGGAAAGGGCAATCAGCCCCAGCATTTT. The chain has TRBV7-2 and TRBJ1-5, with D maybe TRBD1 (5 bases). V gave up 4 bases and J gave up 2 bases, with 15 bases separating them. The CDR3 contains 16 residues. Germline V gene data show CDR1 as SGHTA and CDR2 as FQGNSA.

At least ten counts were recorded for this clonotype. The chain recombines TRBV12-3 or TRBV12-4 with TRBJ2-2; 10 bases are shared with TRBD2. The CDR3 is 15 amino acids. J was trimmed by 4 bases and V by 5 bases; bases with no gene match: 4. The CDR3 protein is CASSKAGGRTGELFF. CDR3 sequence (DNA): TGTGCCAGCAGTAAAGCGGGAGGGCGCACCGGGGAGCTGTTTTTT.

The table lists this clonotype with many counts. The chain has TRBV5-1 and TRBJ2-5, with TRBD1 matching over 8 bases. In germline, CDR1 is SGHRS, CDR2 YFSETQ. V trimming: 1 base; J trimming: 4 bases; junction bases outside the gene matches: 6. This CDR3 has 15 residues. The CDR3 sequence: CASSLWTGKGETQYF. The CDR3 nucleotides are TGCGCCAGCAGCTTGTGGACAGGGAAGGGAGAGACCCAGTACTTC.

The table lists this clonotype with a few counts. The J gene is TRBJ2-5, the V gene TRBV6-7; TRBD1 might be the D (5 bases). TRBV6-7 is flagged as an ORF with uncertain function. This CDR3 contains 16 residues. The V gene lost 0 bases and the J gene lost 5 bases, with 16 bases spanning the gap. CDR3 DNA sequence: TGTGCCAGCAGTTACTCGCCCCGGCAGGGAAGTGAGACCCAGTACTTC. Translated, it gives CASSYSPRQGSETQYF.

V gene TRBV5-6 combines with J gene TRBJ1-2; D is undetermined. V was shortened by 0 bases and J by 4 bases, with 13 bases between the two germline ends. The CDR3 sequence is 15 residues long. Germline V gives CDR1 SGHDT, CDR2 YYEEEE. CDR3 sequence reads: CASSLAEWQLYGYTF. Here the CDR3 DNA reads TGTGCCAGCAGCTTGGCCGAATGGCAGCTCTATGGCTACACCTTC. The complete variable domain, with remaining parts taken from reference TRBV5-6 and TRBJ1-2, reads DAGVTQSPTHLIKTRGQQVTLRCSPKSGHDTVSWYQQALGQGPQFIFQYYEEEERQRGNFPDRFSGHQFPNYSSELNVNALLLGDSALYLCASSLAEWQLYGYTFGSGTRLTVV.

The chain is built from TRBV10-3 and TRBJ1-4; possible D gene TRBD1, 5 bases. The CDR3 is made up of 15 amino acids. V lost 6 bases, J lost 7 bases, and 18 bases lay in between. Germline CDR1 is ENHRY and CDR2 is SYGVKD. The CDR3 loop reads CAISRTTFGGEKLFF. The CDR3, as DNA: TGTGCCATCAGCCGGACGACCTTCGGGGGTGAAAAACTGTTTTTT.

Ten or more counts support this clonotype. Here the CDR3 reads CAWNEQTGNEQYF. In nucleotides, the CDR3 is TGTGCCTGGAACGAACAGACGGGGAACGAGCAGTACTTC. The chain has TRBV30 and TRBJ2-7, with D maybe TRBD2 (5 bases). Germline V gene sequence: CDR1 GTSNPN, CDR2 SVGIG (reference sequence). The CDR3 contains 13 residues. With 4 bases removed from V and 5 bases from J, the gap between germline ends came to 15 bases.